This record looks at one TCR beta chain sequence and its context. This clone's antigen is unknown. No clone much larger than this one lies a single base away; base qualities are absent. Donors were healthy HIV-negative adults with no recently reported acute infections or vaccinations. Every donor was a Caucasian adult residing in Nashville, Tennessee, USA. The CD8 memory samples were a combination of magnetically selected CD45RO+ cells and CCR7-negative CD45RA+ effector memory (TemRA) cells. Blood was obtained by leukapheresis, after which PBMCs were separated by Ficoll-Histopaque density gradient centrifugation and cryopreserved in liquid nitrogen vapor phase. Purity and quantity of every magnetically sorted T cell population were checked by analytical flow cytometry. Genomic DNA was isolated from each sorted fraction and quantified by UV absorbance on a Nanodrop 2000c. The germline V gene provides CDR1 SGHAT and CDR2 FQNNGV. V loses 2 bases, J loses 0 bases, and the germline ends lie 20 bases apart. From the cysteine through the phenylalanine, the CDR3 covers 18 amino acids. Of the read, only the CDR3 DNA is kept; its 54 bases are in frame from base 1.

This entry belongs to a study of shared clonotypes between healthy human individuals (dated by TCRdb to about 2020). For the wider study: The cohort comprised a couple of women and a few men aged 18 to 49 years. Per donor, three plates each were used for CD4 naive and CD4 memory, two for CD8 naive, and one for CD8 memory. To increase sequencing depth and limit assay-specific biases, TCR repertoire library preparation and sequencing were carried out by different laboratories using diverse techniques. Leukapheresis yielded between about 0.9 and 9.5 billion PBMCs per donor. The study deeply sequenced blood TCR repertoires of 5 or 6 healthy adults to estimate repertoire size and the extent of clonotype sharing between individuals.

Broad study findings and their caveats: Based on pairwise subsampling, the degree of clonotype sharing among donors was expected to be affected by sequencing depth. The genetic and exposure-history diversity represented was limited by the small number of donors. Sampling was restricted to blood, and TCR repertoires in tissues likely differ from the TCR repertoires found in blood. Incomplete sequencing was indicated by rarefaction of sorted-subset datasets, despite the large sequencing depth. About 5% of naive CD4, approximately 3.7% of naive CD8, about 2.5% of memory CD4, and 0.35% to 0.5% of memory CD8 clonotypes were shared across a few donors. Higher generation probabilities were observed for clonotypes shared by all four sorted-subset donors than for non-shared clonotypes. Naive subsets generally had larger estimated clonotype richness than memory subsets did.

TCR CDR3 regions were amplified from genomic DNA by multiplex PCR using the deep immunoSEQ assay. Genomic DNA extracted from each cell subset was distributed evenly over all wells of several immunoSEQ 96-well plates, and each plate served as one replicate. For sorted subsets, each replicate PCR was loaded with about 200 ng genomic DNA, equivalent to approximately 33,000 T cell genomes. Purified libraries were quantified with a Qubit 3.0 fluorometer, sized on a Bioanalyzer 2100, and re-quantified with the KAPA Library Quantification kit. Every immunoSEQ 96-well plate was sequenced on a dedicated single-read 150-cycle Illumina NextSeq 550 flow cell. The study's own analysis went as follows. Because the immunoSEQ output included only junctional sequences and no quality scores, the filtering could not be the same as the filtering used for full-length reads. To assign V/J genes and CDR3, sequences were annotated against IMGT germline references using PyIR, a Python wrapper for IgBLAST v1.9. Reads with weak V/J assignments (E-value above 1e-6), missing CDR3, stop codons, out-of-frame junctions, or ambiguous translated residues were removed. V3J clonotypes were defined by identical inferred V gene, J gene, and CDR3 amino acid sequence. To compute the percentage overlap between repertoires, the number of shared unique clonotypes was divided by the size of the smaller repertoire. Three approaches were used to assess repertoire richness: RTK rarefaction, the Chao1 estimator, and Recon v2.1 estimates of unobserved clonotypes. Generation probabilities were computed with OLGA for all TCRbeta clonotypes obtained by the gDNA method from several donors. TCRdb holds this immuneACCESS table with in-frame rearrangements only. Some clones are missing; in checked studies, unresolved V genes explain under half, and the rest has no known cause. D and trimming were read from the DNA, whereas the V and J calls and clone size are those reported in that table. This sample is represented by around 690,000 clones; 90% of them were singletons. Together, the top ten hold 34% of the sample.

The rearrangement combines TRBV11-2 with TRBJ2-7, and perhaps TRBD1 as D gene, on 6 matching bases. This clonotype was obtained from a man between 18 and 29 years old in good health. Some clones in this sample may be carry-over from other donors' samples. Material: memory CD8+ T cells from PBMCs. The sample's cell subset or site label, in plain terms: CD45RO+ cells pooled with CCR7-negative TemRA cells. The DNA is as follows: TGTGCCAGCAGCTTACGACCTCCGCAGTGGGACATCTCCTACGAGCAGTACTTC. It encodes CASSLRPPQWDISYEQYF.